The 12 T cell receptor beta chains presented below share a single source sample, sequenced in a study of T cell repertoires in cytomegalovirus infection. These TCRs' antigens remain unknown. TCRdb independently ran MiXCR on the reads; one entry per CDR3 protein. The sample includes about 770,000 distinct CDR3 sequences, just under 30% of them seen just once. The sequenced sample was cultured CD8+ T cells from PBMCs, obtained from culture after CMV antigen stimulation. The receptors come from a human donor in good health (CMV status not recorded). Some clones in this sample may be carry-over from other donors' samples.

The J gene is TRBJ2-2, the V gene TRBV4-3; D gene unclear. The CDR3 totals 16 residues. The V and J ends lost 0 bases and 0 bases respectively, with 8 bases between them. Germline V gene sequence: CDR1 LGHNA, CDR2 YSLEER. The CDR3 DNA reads TGCGCCAGCAGCCAAGACCCGATCGCGAACACCGGGGAGCTGTTTTTT. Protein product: CASSQDPIANTGELFF.

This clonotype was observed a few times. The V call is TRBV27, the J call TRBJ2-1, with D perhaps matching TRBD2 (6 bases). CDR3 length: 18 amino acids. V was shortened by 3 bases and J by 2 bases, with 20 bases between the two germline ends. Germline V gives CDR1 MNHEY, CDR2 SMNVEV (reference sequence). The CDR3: CASSFRLGGDPTYNEQFF. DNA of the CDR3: TGTGCCAGCAGTTTCCGTCTGGGCGGGGACCCCACCTACAATGAGCAGTTCTTC.

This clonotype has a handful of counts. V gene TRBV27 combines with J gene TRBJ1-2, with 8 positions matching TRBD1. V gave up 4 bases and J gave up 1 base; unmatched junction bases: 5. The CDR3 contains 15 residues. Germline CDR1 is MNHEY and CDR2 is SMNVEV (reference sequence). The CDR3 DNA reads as TGTGCCAGCAGTTCCTGGGACAGGTTTAACTATGGCTACACCTTC. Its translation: CASSSWDRFNYGYTF.

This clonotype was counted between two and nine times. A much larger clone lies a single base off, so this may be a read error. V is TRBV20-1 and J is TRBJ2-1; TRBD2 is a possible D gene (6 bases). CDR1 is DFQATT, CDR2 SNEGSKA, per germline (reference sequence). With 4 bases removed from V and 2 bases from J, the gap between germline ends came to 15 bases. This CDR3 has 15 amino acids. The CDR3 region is CSAKTGGTPYNEQFF. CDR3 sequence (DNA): TGCAGTGCTAAGACTGGGGGGACTCCCTACAATGAGCAGTTCTTC.

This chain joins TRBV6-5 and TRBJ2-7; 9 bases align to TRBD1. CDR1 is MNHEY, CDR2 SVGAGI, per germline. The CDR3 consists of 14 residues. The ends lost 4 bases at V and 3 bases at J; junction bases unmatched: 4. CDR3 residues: CASSSGTGNYEQYF. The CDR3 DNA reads TGTGCCAGCAGTTCAGGGACAGGGAACTACGAGCAGTACTTC.

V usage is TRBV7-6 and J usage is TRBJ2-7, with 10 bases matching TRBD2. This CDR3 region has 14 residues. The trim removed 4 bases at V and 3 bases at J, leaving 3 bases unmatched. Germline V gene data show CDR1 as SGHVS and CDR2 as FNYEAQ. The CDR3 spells CASSWASGGYEQYF. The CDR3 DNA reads TGTGCCAGCAGCTGGGCTAGCGGGGGCTACGAGCAGTACTTC.

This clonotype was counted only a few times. The CDR3 nucleotides read TGTGCCAGCAGCTTACAGGAGAATAGCAATCAGCCCCAGCATTTT. Its translation is CASSLQENSNQPQHF. The genes are TRBV7-8 and TRBJ1-5; D is undetermined. Per germline, CDR1 SGHVS and CDR2 FQNEAQ. With 2 bases removed from V and 0 bases from J, the gap between germline ends came to 8 bases. The CDR3 totals 15 residues. Drawing the rest from reference TRBV7-8 and TRBJ1-5, the complete variable domain is GAGVSQSPRYKVAKRGQDVALRCDPISGHVSLFWYQQALGQGPEFLTYFQNEAQLDKSGLPSDRFFAERPEGSVSTLKIQRTQQEDSAVYLCASSLQENSNQPQHFGDGTRLSIL.

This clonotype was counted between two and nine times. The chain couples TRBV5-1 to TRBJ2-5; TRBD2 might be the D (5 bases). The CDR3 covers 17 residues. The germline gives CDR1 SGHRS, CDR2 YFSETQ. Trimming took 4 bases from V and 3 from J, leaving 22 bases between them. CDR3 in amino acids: CASSRTGILVEKETQYF. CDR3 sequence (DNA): TGCGCCAGCAGCCGGACCGGGATTTTGGTTGAAAAAGAGACCCAGTACTTC.

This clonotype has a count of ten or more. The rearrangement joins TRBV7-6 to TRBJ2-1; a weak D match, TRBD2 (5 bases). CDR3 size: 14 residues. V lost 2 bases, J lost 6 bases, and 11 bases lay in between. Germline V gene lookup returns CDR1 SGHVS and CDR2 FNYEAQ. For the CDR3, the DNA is TGTGCCAGCAGCTTAACCAGCGGTTTCAATGAGCAGTTCTTC. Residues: CASSLTSGFNEQFF.

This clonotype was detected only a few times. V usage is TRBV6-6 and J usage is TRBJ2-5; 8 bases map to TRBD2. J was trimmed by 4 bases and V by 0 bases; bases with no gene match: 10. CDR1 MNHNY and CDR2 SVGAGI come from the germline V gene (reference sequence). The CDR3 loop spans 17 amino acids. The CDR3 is CASSYSNRRGVGETQYF. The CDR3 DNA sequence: TGTGCCAGCAGTTACTCGAATCGGCGGGGGGTAGGAGAGACCCAGTACTTC.

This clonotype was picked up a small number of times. The CDR3 sequence: CASSLSGTGSNTEAFF. Here the CDR3 DNA reads TGTGCCAGCAGTTTATCAGGGACAGGGTCCAACACTGAAGCTTTCTTT. V usage is TRBV27 and J usage is TRBJ1-1; 9 bases are shared with TRBD1. V shed 0 bases, J shed 2 bases, and the junction held 4 bases outside the gene matches. Germline V CDR1 and CDR2: MNHEY, SMNVEV (reference sequence). This CDR3 comprises 16 residues.

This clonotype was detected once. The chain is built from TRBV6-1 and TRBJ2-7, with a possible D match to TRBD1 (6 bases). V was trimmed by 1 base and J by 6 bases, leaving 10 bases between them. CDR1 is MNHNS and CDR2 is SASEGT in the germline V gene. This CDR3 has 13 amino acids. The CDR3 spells CASSEGQVFEQYF. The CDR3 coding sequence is TGTGCCAGCAGTGAAGGACAGGTATTCGAGCAGTACTTC.